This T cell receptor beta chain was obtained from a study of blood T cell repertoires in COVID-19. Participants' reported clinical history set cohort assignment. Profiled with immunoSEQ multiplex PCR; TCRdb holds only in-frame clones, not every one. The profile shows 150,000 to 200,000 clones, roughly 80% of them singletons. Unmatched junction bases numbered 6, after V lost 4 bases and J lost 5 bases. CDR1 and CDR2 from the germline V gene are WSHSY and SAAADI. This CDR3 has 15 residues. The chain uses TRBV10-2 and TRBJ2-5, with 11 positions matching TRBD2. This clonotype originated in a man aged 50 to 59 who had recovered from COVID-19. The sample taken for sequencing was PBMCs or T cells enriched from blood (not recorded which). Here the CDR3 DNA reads TGCGCCAGCAGTGTCTCGACTAGCGGGGAGGAGACCCAGTACTTC. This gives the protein CASSVSTSGEETQYF.